This T cell receptor beta chain was sequenced during a study of blood T cell repertoires in COVID-19. This clone was observed a single time. V lost 5 bases to trimming and J lost 7 bases, with 14 bases between them. The CDR3 totals 13 residues. Authors' processing steps: Using reference gene primer amplification, nucleated cell counts were estimated. Profiling relied on immunoSEQ multiplex PCR, and the TCRdb table lists in-frame clones only, not all of them. V, J and clone size are those of that table, while D and trimming were read from the DNA. The sample has about 120,000 clones; roughly 78% are singletons.

J is TRBJ1-1 and V is TRBV12-3 or TRBV12-4; weak D call: TRBD1 (5 bases). This TCR was sampled from a man aged 55 to 70 with active or convalescent COVID-19. Sequences were obtained from peripheral blood. CDR3 bases: TGTGCCAGCAGTACCCGCGGGACCGTTGAAGCTTTCTTT. It specifies CASSTRGTVEAFF.